Here is one T cell receptor (beta chain) with its context. Antigen unknown. This likely traces to a read error, being one base from a far larger clone. This record comes from a study of read filtering for tumor transcriptome and immune sequencing. At the level of the study: The cohort had 17 to 20 men and over twelve women aged about 45 to 90, mean about 66 years. DNase treatment preceded whole-transcriptome library preparation. Overall study results and limits: This fraction held mixed bone marrow immune cells after CD138-negative sorting.

The J segment lost 5 bases and the V segment lost 2 bases, leaving 27 bases of the junction unmatched. Per the germline V gene, CDR1 is SGHTS and CDR2 is YDEGEE. The CDR3 consists of 21 residues. From around 0.4 ug of RNA, a library with molecular barcoded alpha/delta and beta/gamma adaptors was made. One entry per CDR3 protein results from TCRdb running MiXCR on the reads. The table records 9,000 to 9,500 distinct CDR3 sequences, roughly 15% of them present only once. Sequenced material: a population of CD138-negative cells sorted from bone marrow. This sequence joins TRBV5-8 and TRBJ2-5; 7 positions match TRBD2. The clonotype comes from a donor aged 40 or over with multiple myeloma. The CDR3 DNA reads TGTGCCAGCAGCTTAAACCTCGGAGGAGGAGGATGTTACGGGGGGAGGGAGACCCAGTACTTC. It encodes CASSLNLGGGGCYGGRETQYF.